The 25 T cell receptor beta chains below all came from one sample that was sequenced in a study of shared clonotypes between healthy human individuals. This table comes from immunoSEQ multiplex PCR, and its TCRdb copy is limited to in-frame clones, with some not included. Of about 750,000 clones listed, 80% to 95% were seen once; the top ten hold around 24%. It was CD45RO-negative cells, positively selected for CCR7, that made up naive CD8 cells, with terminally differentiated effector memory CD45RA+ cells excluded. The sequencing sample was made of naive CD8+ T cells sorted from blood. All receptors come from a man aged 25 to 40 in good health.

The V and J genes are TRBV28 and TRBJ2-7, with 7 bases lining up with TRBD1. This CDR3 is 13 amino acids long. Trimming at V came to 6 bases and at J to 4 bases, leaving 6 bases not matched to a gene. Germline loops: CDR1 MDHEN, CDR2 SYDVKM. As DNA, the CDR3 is TGTGCCAGCAGATCCGGGACAGAATACGAGCAGTACTTC. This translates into CASRSGTEYEQYF.

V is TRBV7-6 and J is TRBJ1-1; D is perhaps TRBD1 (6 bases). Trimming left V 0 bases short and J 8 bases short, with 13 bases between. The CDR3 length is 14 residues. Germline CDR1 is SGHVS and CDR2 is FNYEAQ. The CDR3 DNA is TGTGCCAGCAGCTTAGCCGGCCTAGGGACAGAAGCTTTCTTT. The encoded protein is CASSLAGLGTEAFF. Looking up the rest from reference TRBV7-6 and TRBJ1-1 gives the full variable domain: GAGVSQSPRYKVTKRGQDVALRCDPISGHVSLYWYRQALGQGPEFLTYFNYEAQQDKSGLPNDRFSAERPEGSISTLTIQRTEQRDSAMYRCASSLAGLGTEAFFGQGTRLTVV.

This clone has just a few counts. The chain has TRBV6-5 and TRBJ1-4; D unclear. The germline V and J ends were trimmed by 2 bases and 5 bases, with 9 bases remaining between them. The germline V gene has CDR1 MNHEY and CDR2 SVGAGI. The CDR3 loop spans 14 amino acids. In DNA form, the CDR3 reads TGTGCCAGCAGTTACGGAGGTGGGAATGAAAAACTGTTTTTT. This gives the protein CASSYGGGNEKLFF.

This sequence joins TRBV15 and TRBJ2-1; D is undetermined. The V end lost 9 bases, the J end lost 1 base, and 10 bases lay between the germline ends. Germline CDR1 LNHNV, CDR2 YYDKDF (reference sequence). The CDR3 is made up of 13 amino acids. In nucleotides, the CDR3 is TGTGCCACTCCGAAGATTTCCTACAATGAGCAGTTCTTC. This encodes CATPKISYNEQFF.

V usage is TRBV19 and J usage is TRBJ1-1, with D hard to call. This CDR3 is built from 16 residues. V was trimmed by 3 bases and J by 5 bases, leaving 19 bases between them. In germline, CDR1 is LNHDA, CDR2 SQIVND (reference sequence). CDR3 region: CASSILAVPQRTEAFF. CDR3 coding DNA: TGTGCCAGTAGTATTCTTGCCGTCCCTCAGAGAACTGAAGCTTTCTTT.

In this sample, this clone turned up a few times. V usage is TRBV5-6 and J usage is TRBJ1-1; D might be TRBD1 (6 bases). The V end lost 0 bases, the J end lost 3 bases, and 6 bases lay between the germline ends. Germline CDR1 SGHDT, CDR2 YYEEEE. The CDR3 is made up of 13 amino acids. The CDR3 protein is CASSLAGDTEAFF. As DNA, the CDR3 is TGTGCCAGCAGCTTGGCAGGGGACACTGAAGCTTTCTTT.

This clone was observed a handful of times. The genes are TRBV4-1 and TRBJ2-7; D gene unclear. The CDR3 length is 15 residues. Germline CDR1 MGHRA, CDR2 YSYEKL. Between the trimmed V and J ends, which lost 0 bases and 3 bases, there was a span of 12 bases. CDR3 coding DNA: TGCGCCAGCAGCCAAGATTGGGGTCAATACTACGAGCAGTACTTC. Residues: CASSQDWGQYYEQYF.

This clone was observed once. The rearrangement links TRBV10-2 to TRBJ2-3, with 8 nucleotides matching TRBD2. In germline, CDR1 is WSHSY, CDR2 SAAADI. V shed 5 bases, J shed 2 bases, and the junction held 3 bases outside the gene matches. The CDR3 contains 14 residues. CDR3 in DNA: TGCGCCAGCAGTAGACTAGCGCCCACAGATACGCAGTATTTT. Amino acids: CASSRLAPTDTQYF.

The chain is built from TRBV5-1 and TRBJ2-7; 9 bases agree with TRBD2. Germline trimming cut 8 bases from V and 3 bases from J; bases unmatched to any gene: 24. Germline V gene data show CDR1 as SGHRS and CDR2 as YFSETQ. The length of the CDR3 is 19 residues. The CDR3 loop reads CARTGRREGRIGRYYEQYF. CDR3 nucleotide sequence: TGCGCCAGAACTGGAAGGCGGGAGGGCCGGATCGGCAGGTACTACGAGCAGTACTTC.

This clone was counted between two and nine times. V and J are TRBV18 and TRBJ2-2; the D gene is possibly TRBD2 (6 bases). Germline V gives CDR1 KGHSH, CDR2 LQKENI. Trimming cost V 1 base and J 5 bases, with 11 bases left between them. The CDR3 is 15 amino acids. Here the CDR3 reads CASSPRGRITGELFF. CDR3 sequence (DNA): TGTGCCAGCTCACCACGGGGGAGGATTACCGGGGAGCTGTTTTTT.

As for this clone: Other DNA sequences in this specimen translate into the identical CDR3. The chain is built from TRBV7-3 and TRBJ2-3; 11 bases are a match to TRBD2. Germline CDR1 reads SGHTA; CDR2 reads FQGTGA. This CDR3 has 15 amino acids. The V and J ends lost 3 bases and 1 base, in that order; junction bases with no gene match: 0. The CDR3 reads CASSLGLAGTDTQYF. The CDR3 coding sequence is TGTGCCAGCAGCTTGGGACTAGCGGGCACAGATACGCAGTATTTT.

The CDR3: CASTLGTGTYEQYF. The CDR3 DNA is TGTGCCAGCACCCTCGGGACAGGGACCTACGAGCAGTACTTC. V and J are TRBV11-2 and TRBJ2-7, with 9 bases aligning to TRBD1. Germline V lookup: CDR1 SGHAT, CDR2 FQNNGV. Trimming took 7 bases from V and 2 from J; bases not matched to a gene: 6. The length of the CDR3 is 14 residues.

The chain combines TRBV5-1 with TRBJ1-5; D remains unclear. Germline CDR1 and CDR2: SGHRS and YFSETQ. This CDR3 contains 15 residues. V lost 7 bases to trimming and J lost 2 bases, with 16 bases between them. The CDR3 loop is CASALSPERNQPQHF. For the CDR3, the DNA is TGCGCCAGCGCGTTATCCCCGGAGCGCAATCAGCCCCAGCATTTT.

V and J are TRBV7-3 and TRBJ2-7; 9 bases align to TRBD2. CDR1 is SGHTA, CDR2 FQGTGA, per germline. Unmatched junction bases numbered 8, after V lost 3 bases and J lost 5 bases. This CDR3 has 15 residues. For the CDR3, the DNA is TGTGCCAGCAGCTTTTTGGGCGGGAGGGGCGACGAGCAGTACTTC. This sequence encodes CASSFLGGRGDEQYF.

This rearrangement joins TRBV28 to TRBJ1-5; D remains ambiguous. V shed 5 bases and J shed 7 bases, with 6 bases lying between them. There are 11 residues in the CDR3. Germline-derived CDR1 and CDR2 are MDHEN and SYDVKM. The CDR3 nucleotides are TGTGCCAGCAGTGAGGTACAGCCCCAGCATTTT. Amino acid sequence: CASSEVQPQHF.

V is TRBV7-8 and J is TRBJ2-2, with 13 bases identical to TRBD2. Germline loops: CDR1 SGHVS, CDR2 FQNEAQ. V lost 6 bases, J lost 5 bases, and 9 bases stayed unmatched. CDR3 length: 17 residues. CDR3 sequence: CASRTSGRVGLTGELFF. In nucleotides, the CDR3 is TGTGCCAGCAGAACTAGCGGGAGGGTGGGGCTAACCGGGGAGCTGTTTTTT.

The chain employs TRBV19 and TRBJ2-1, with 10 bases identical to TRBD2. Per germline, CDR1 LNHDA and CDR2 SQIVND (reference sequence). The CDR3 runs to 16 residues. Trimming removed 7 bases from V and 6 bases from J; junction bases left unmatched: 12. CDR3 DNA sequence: TGTGCCAGTACCCTCCTGCCTAGCGGGGGTGTCAATGAGCAGTTCTTC. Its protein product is CASTLLPSGGVNEQFF.

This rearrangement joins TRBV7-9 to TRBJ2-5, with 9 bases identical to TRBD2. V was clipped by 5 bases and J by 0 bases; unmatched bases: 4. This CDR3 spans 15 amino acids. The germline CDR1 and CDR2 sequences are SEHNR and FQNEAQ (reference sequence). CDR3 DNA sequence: TGTGCCAGCAGCCCGACTAGCGGTTACCAAGAGACCCAGTACTTC. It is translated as CASSPTSGYQETQYF.

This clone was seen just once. CDR3 nucleotides: TGTGCCTGGAGTGTACGGCAGGGGGGCTATAGCAATCAGCCCCAGCATTTT. Protein sequence: CAWSVRQGGYSNQPQHF. The chain joins TRBV30 to TRBJ1-5, with TRBD1 identical over 7 bases. The length of the CDR3 is 17 residues. The V gene's germline CDR1 is GTSNPN and CDR2 SVGIG (reference sequence). J gave up 0 bases and V 0 bases, and 8 bases lay outside the gene matches.

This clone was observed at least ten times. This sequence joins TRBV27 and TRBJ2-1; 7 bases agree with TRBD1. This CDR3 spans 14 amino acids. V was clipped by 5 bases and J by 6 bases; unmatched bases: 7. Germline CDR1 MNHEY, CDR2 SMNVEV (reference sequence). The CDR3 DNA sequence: TGTGCCAGCAGTATTGGGACAGCGATCAATGAGCAGTTCTTC. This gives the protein CASSIGTAINEQFF.

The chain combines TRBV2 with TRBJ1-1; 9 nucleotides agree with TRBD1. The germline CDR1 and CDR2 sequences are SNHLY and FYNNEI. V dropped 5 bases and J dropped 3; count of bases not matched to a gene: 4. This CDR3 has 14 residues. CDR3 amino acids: CASSWTGEDTEAFF. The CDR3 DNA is TGTGCCAGCAGTTGGACAGGGGAGGACACTGAAGCTTTCTTT. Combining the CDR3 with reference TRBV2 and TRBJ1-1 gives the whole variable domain EPEVTQTPSHQVTQMGQEVILRCVPISNHLYFYWYRQILGQKVEFLVSFYNNEISEKSEIFDDQFSVERPDGSNFTLKIRSTKLEDSAMYFCASSWTGEDTEAFFGQGTRLTVV.

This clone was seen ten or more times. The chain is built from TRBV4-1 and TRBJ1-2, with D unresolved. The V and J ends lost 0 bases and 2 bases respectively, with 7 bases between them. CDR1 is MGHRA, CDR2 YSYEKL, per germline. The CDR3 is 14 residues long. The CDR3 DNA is TGCGCCAGCAGCCAAGAGACCTACAACTATGGCTACACCTTC. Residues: CASSQETYNYGYTF.

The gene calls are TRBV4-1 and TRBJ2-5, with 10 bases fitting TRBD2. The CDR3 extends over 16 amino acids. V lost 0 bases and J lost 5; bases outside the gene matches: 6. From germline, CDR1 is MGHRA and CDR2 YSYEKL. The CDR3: CASSQELAGIRETQYF. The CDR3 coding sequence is TGCGCCAGCAGCCAAGAACTAGCGGGGATCCGGGAGACCCAGTACTTC.

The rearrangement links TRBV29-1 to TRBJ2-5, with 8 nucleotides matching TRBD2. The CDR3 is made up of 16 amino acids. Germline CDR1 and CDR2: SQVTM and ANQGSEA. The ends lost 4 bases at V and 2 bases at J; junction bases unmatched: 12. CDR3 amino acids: CSVVLREGSLQETQYF. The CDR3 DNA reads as TGCAGCGTTGTGCTTCGGGAGGGAAGTCTTCAAGAGACCCAGTACTTC.

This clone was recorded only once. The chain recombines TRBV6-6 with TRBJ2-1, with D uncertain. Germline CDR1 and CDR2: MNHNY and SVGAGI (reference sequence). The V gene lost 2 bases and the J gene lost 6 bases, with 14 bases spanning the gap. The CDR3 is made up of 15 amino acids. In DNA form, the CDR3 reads TGTGCCAGCAGTTACGGGCTAGTTAAGGCCAATGAGCAGTTCTTC. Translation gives CASSYGLVKANEQFF.